What follows are 24 T cell receptor beta chains derived from one specimen sequenced in a study of shared clonotypes between healthy human individuals. The assay was immunoSEQ multiplex PCR, and TCRdb's table has in-frame clones only and misses some. The sample has some 2.1 million clones, 90% to 95% seen once. Sequencing input: naive CD4+ T cells sorted from blood. The subset here: CD45RA+ positively selected. The receptor source for this set is a man between 18 and 35 years old in good health.

The V call is TRBV10-2, the J call TRBJ2-3, with TRBD2 matching over 9 bases. The CDR3 runs 15 residues. The germline gives CDR1 WSHSY, CDR2 SAAADI. The V segment lost 3 bases and the J segment 4 bases; nucleotides outside the gene matches: 5. The CDR3, as DNA: TGCGCCAGCAGTGACCTAGCGGGGATGGCAGATACGCAGTATTTT. It yields the protein CASSDLAGMADTQYF.

V and J are TRBV30 and TRBJ2-5; D possibly corresponds to TRBD2 (5 bases). The V end was cut by 2 bases, the J end by 1 base, with 11 bases between. CDR1 is GTSNPN, CDR2 SVGIG, per germline (reference sequence). The CDR3 totals 14 residues. The chain's CDR3 is CAWSPGAAQETQYF. The CDR3 coding sequence is TGTGCCTGGAGTCCCGGAGCGGCCCAAGAGACCCAGTACTTC.

This clone was observed a single time. Within the sample, other DNA sequences also encode this same CDR3. The J gene is TRBJ1-1, the V gene TRBV5-4; possibly TRBD1 for D (6 bases). The V end was cut by 4 bases, the J end by 1 base, with 11 bases between. CDR3 length: 14 amino acids. CDR1 is SGHNT, CDR2 YYREEE, per germline (reference sequence). CDR3 region: CASSLGQTNTEAFF. The CDR3 DNA is TGTGCCAGCAGCCTCGGACAGACGAACACTGAAGCTTTCTTT. Using reference TRBV5-4 and TRBJ1-1 for the parts outside the CDR3, the full variable domain is ETGVTQSPTHLIKTRGQQVTLRCSSQSGHNTVSWYQQALGQGPQFIFQYYREEENGRGNFPPRFSGLQFPNYSSELNVNALELDDSALYLCASSLGQTNTEAFFGQGTRLTVV.

This clone occurred many times. The V call is TRBV5-4, the J call TRBJ2-2; D is perhaps TRBD2 (6 bases). Germline CDR1 and CDR2: SGHNT and YYREEE (reference sequence). CDR3 length equals 15 residues. The germline V and J ends were trimmed by 5 bases and 0 bases, with 11 bases remaining between them. The CDR3 bases are TGTGCCAGCAGACCGGGACTCACGAACACCGGGGAGCTGTTTTTT. It yields the protein CASRPGLTNTGELFF.

This clone was recorded once. The V and J genes are TRBV7-9 and TRBJ2-1; TRBD2 aligns across 12 bases. Unmatched junction bases numbered 12, after V lost 5 bases and J lost 10 bases. Per the germline V gene, CDR1 is SEHNR and CDR2 is FQNEAQ (reference sequence). This CDR3 region has 16 residues. CDR3 sequence reads: CASSILASGRAEEQFF. CDR3 nucleotide sequence: TGTGCCAGCAGCATCTTGGCTAGCGGGAGGGCAGAAGAGCAGTTCTTC.

V gene TRBV19 combines with J gene TRBJ1-5, with D maybe TRBD1 (6 bases). Germline CDR1 is LNHDA and CDR2 is SQIVND (reference sequence). CDR3 size: 14 residues. Deletions cut 1 base from V and 5 bases from J, with 9 bases between. CDR3 nucleotides: TGTGCCAGTAGTATAGTAGGGGGGGATCAGCCCCAGCATTTT. It specifies CASSIVGGDQPQHF.

J is TRBJ2-1 and V is TRBV6-1; 8 positions match TRBD2. V was clipped by 5 bases and J by 1 base; unmatched bases: 4. This CDR3 spans 15 amino acids. Germline CDR1 MNHNS, CDR2 SASEGT. Here the CDR3 DNA reads TGTGCCAGCAGTCCCGGCGGGAGGTCCTACAATGAGCAGTTCTTC. Its translation: CASSPGGRSYNEQFF.

The rearrangement joins TRBV10-2 to TRBJ2-7, with TRBD2 matching 10 bases. Germline assignment: CDR1 WSHSY and CDR2 SAAADI. CDR3 length equals 14 residues. Trimming removed 9 bases from V and 3 bases from J; junction bases left unmatched: 8. DNA of the CDR3: TGCGCCAGTTCTCGACTAGCGGGTAACTACGAGCAGTACTTC. This gives the protein CASSRLAGNYEQYF.

The V gene is TRBV7-9, the J gene TRBJ1-6, with 10 nucleotides matching TRBD1. Germline-derived CDR1 and CDR2 are SEHNR and FQNEAQ (reference sequence). J gave up 7 bases and V 5 bases, and 8 bases lay outside the gene matches. The CDR3 sequence is 16 residues long. The CDR3 region is CASSPRTGGQNSPLHF. DNA of the CDR3: TGTGCCAGCAGCCCGAGGACAGGGGGACAAAATTCACCCCTCCACTTT.

The J gene is TRBJ2-2, the V gene TRBV27; the match to TRBD1 covers 7 bases. From germline, CDR1 is MNHEY and CDR2 SMNVEV (reference sequence). V was pared by 7 bases and J by 4 bases, with 12 bases of the junction left unmatched. The CDR3 length is 16 residues. The CDR3 protein is CASTRGDRVRTGELFF. CDR3 coding DNA: TGTGCCAGCACCCGAGGTGACAGGGTCCGCACCGGGGAGCTGTTTTTT.

The CDR3 DNA reads as TGTGCCAGCAGTTACTCCCCAACTCCGACAGGGAACGAGCAGTACTTC. As protein: CASSYSPTPTGNEQYF. The chain links TRBV6-5 to TRBJ2-7; 7 nucleotides align to TRBD1. CDR3 length: 16 amino acids. CDR1 MNHEY and CDR2 SVGAGI come from the germline V gene. With V trimmed by 0 bases and J by 5 bases, 10 bases remained unmatched.

The chain couples TRBV4-2 to TRBJ2-3; 7 nucleotides line up with TRBD2. Per germline, CDR1 LGHNA and CDR2 YNFKEQ. V shed 2 bases and J 2 bases; nucleotides not matched to a gene: 7. The CDR3 consists of 16 residues. CDR3 nucleotides: TGTGCCAGCAGCCAACCCATTAGCGGGTCCACAGATACGCAGTATTTT. Its translation: CASSQPISGSTDTQYF.

The chain combines TRBV6-5 with TRBJ1-2, with 8 bases that match TRBD1. CDR3 length: 15 residues. The ends lost 0 bases at V and 7 bases at J; junction bases unmatched: 7. Per germline, CDR1 MNHEY and CDR2 SVGAGI. The CDR3 here is CASSYSRQGASGYTF. The CDR3 coding sequence is TGTGCCAGCAGTTACTCGCGGCAGGGGGCGTCTGGCTACACCTTC.

V and J are TRBV9 and TRBJ2-7; D gene unclear. Germline V gene data show CDR1 as SGDLS and CDR2 as YYNGEE. The ends were cut back, 1 base at V and 0 bases at J, with 11 bases in the middle. This CDR3 is 15 amino acids long. CDR3 in amino acids: CASSVSPDRSYEQYF. CDR3 in DNA: TGTGCCAGCAGCGTATCGCCGGACCGCTCCTACGAGCAGTACTTC.

Concerning this clone itself: The sample holds other DNA sequences that translate to the same CDR3. The J gene is TRBJ2-1, the V gene TRBV5-1; D is unresolved. V lost 4 bases to trimming and J lost 1 base, with 9 bases between them. From germline, CDR1 is SGHRS and CDR2 YFSETQ. This CDR3 has 14 amino acids. The CDR3 DNA reads TGCGCCAGCAGCCCAGGTCAATCCTACAATGAGCAGTTCTTC. This gives the protein CASSPGQSYNEQFF.

This chain connects TRBV18 to TRBJ1-5, with 7 bases lining up with TRBD1. The CDR3 runs 15 residues. Germline CDR1 reads KGHSH; CDR2 reads LQKENI. V lost 3 bases and J lost 5; bases outside the gene matches: 7. The CDR3 spells CASSPKTGWDQPQHF. The DNA for the CDR3 is TGTGCCAGCTCACCCAAGACAGGGTGGGATCAGCCCCAGCATTTT.

V usage is TRBV6-9 and J usage is TRBJ2-1; no firm D call. V lost 9 bases and J lost 7, with 16 bases in between. This CDR3 is built from 13 residues. Germline values: CDR1 MNHGY, CDR2 SVAAGI. As DNA, the CDR3 is TGTGCCAGACGACGCGGCAGATTAAATGAGCAGTTCTTC. It is translated as CARRRGRLNEQFF.

The chain recombines TRBV7-2 with TRBJ2-7; 10 bases align to TRBD1. J was trimmed by 6 bases and V by 6 bases; bases with no gene match: 8. The CDR3 is 14 amino acids. Per germline, CDR1 SGHTA and CDR2 FQGNSA. The CDR3 sequence is CASSFGTGVGEQYF. The CDR3 nucleotides are TGTGCCAGCAGTTTCGGGACAGGGGTGGGCGAGCAGTACTTC.

This chain joins TRBV29-1 and TRBJ2-1; D is possibly TRBD2 (6 bases). The CDR3 spans 17 residues. V was cut by 7 bases and J by 4 bases, with 26 bases left in between. Germline CDR1 and CDR2: SQVTM and ANQGSEA. The CDR3 DNA follows: TGCAGCGCCCGGGTGGGGGGTGCGGGTCTCCTTTACAATGAGCAGTTCTTC. Its translation: CSARVGGAGLLYNEQFF.

The rearrangement links TRBV5-4 to TRBJ1-2; the D is unclear. The CDR3 sequence is 13 residues long. V lost 3 bases to trimming and J lost 2 bases, with 8 bases between them. CDR1 and CDR2 (germline): SGHNT, YYREEE (reference sequence). Here the CDR3 DNA reads TGTGCCAGCAGCTCTCGGGAAAACTATGGCTACACCTTC. Translating gives CASSSRENYGYTF.

Comments on this clone: This CDR3 is also generated by other DNA sequences in the sample. The chain joins TRBV4-3 to TRBJ2-7; D not certain. V dropped 0 bases and J dropped 4 bases, with 7 bases sitting between them. CDR1 is LGHNA and CDR2 is YSLEER in the germline V gene. This CDR3 is 13 amino acids long. CDR3 region: CASSQDRGYEQYF. The CDR3 nucleotides read TGCGCCAGCAGCCAAGATAGAGGTTACGAGCAGTACTTC.

The V gene is TRBV11-2, the J gene TRBJ2-5, with D possibly called TRBD1 or TRBD2 (5 bases each). CDR1 and CDR2 (germline): SGHAT, FQNNGV. The CDR3 has 15 amino acids. Trimming stripped 5 bases from V and 5 bases from J, with 18 bases between. The CDR3, as DNA: TGTGCCAGCAGCGTGGGACCATCGCGCCTGGAGACCCAGTACTTC. Encoded protein: CASSVGPSRLETQYF.

The CDR3 DNA is TGTGCTAGTGGTACCGGGACATCCGGATCTGCAACTAATGAAAAACTGTTTTTT. Residues: CASGTGTSGSATNEKLFF. The chain employs TRBV12-5 and TRBJ1-4; TRBD1 is a possible D gene (6 bases). Germline V gene sequence: CDR1 LGHNT, CDR2 FRNRAP. The germline V and J ends were trimmed by 5 bases and 0 bases, with 19 bases remaining between them. The CDR3 covers 18 residues.

The rearrangement uses TRBV6-5 and TRBJ2-7, with no clear D. The CDR3 has 15 amino acids. V was cut by 3 bases and J by 0 bases, with 12 bases left in between. In germline, CDR1 is MNHEY, CDR2 SVGAGI. The CDR3 protein is CASSYGSGSSYEQYF. The DNA for the CDR3 is TGTGCCAGCAGTTATGGCTCCGGGTCCTCCTACGAGCAGTACTTC.